This record concerns one T cell receptor (beta chain) sequence. The data derive from a study of T cell changes during pregnancy in multiple sclerosis. Generated by immunoSEQ multiplex PCR, the TCRdb table keeps only in-frame clones and is missing some. Of approximately 70,000 clones listed, 94% were seen once; the top ten hold 0.11% to 0.15%. This CDR3 is 12 amino acids long. Germline lookup yields CDR1 SGHVS and CDR2 FQNEAQ. V shed 6 bases and J shed 0 bases, with 6 bases lying between them. Sequenced here: CD4+ T cells from peripheral blood mononuclear cells, sampled after pregnancy. This clonotype was sampled from a female donor with multiple sclerosis, enrolled in a pregnancy study. This chain links TRBV7-8 with TRBJ2-7; D gene uncertain. CDR3 region: CASSRSSYEQYF. The CDR3 DNA reads TGTGCCAGCAGTCGTAGCTCCTACGAGCAGTACTTC.